The clone carrying this TCR beta chain was recorded a few times. These data originate in a study of Graves' ophthalmopathy and Graves' hyperthyroidism. Amplifying from RNA transcripts, the study obtained TCR beta CDR3 regions. HTBI primers primed a first-round RT-PCR, and a second-round multiplex PCR followed. TCRdb redid the calling of the multiplex PCR reads with MiXCR, one entry per CDR3 protein. This sample has over a million distinct CDR3 sequences, with approximately 35% found just once. This receptor was taken from an adult man with Graves' hyperthyroidism. The sample taken for sequencing was peripheral blood or thyroid tissue (not recorded which).

The CDR3 loop reads CASSLDFPRGSTEAFF. The CDR3 DNA reads as TGTGCCAGCAGCTTAGATTTCCCCAGGGGGAGCACTGAAGCTTTCTTT. This sequence joins TRBV7-2 and TRBJ1-1; TRBD1 matches at 7 bases. The CDR3 loop spans 16 amino acids. Per the germline V gene, CDR1 is SGHTA and CDR2 is FQGNSA. V gave up 1 base and J gave up 4 bases; unmatched junction bases: 9.